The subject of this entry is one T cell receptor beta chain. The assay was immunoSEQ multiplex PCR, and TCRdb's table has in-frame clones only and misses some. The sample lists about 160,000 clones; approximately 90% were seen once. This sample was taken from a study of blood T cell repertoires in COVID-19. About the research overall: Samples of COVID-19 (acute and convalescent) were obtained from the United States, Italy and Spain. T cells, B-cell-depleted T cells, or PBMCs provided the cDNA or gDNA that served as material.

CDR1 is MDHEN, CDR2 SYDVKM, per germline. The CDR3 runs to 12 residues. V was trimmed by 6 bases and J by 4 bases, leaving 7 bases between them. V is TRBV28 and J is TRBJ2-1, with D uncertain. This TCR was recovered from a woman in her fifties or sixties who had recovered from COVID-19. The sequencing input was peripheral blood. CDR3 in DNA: TGTGCCAGCAGCCCCCCATACAATGAGCAGTTCTTC. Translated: CASSPPYNEQFF.